The T cell receptor beta chain under discussion was sequenced for a study of blood T cells in healthy people across ages (dated by TCRdb to between 2014 and 2017). Study-level background: In model experiments, template switching captured roughly one uniquely barcoded TCR beta cDNA molecule for every two T cells. Using deep sequencing normalized with unique cDNA molecular identifiers, the study measured how TCR beta repertoire diversity changes with age. Donors were grouped into four age groups: young (average approximately 15 years), middle-aged (39), aged (62) and long-lived (over 80). Two additional independent replicas of 1 million unique cDNA reads from the same blood draw were analyzed for two donors (one aged 18 to 29 and one aged 80 or older). Study-wide conclusions, independent of this receptor: As age increased, observed TCR beta diversity per million T cells dropped in a roughly linear way, and a significant reduction was already evident by age roughly 36. Compared with the aged group, the long-lived group had more naive CD4+ T cells, fewer expanded clones and increased TCR diversity, suggesting age selection. The CMV infection status of donors was not known, potentially confounding age-related changes in expanded clonotypes. Estimates of total diversity based on one million sequenced T cells were considered lower bounds and underestimates. Observed TCR beta diversity correlated strongly with the percentage of naive T cells measured by flow cytometry. Because profiling used bulk unsorted PBMCs, naive and antigen-experienced compartments could not be compared conclusively.

Donors were around 37 systemically healthy Caucasian individuals from Russia aged roughly 6 to 95 years. About 10 milliliters of peripheral blood were collected from each donor into EDTA-treated Vacutainer tubes. Ficoll-Paque density-gradient centrifugation was used to isolate PBMCs, with at least 6.5 million obtained per sample. Trizol reagent was used to extract total RNA from the PBMCs, yielding at least 6 micrograms per sample. For every donor, flow cytometry on a PBMC aliquot measured the percentage of naive CD45RAhigh/CD27high T cells. The table lists this clonotype with a few counts. The antigen it binds to is not known. It has no much larger one-base neighbor in the sample; base qualities were not kept. CDR1 and CDR2, per the germline V gene, are SGHTA and FQGNSA. The V and J ends are trimmed by 2 bases and 6 bases, leaving 11 bases between them. Counted from cysteine to phenylalanine, this CDR3 has 14 amino acids. Solely the CDR3 DNA is kept, with 42 bases framed from the first base.

Libraries came from 5' RACE. This sample was sequenced with an Illumina HiSeq 2500. The second PCR ran for roughly 7 to 11 cycles and used a J-beta primer mix along with a sample-barcoded 5' primer. A unique molecular identifier was introduced onto each TCR beta cDNA molecule by a template-switch 5' adaptor carrying 12 random nucleotides. Each sample yielded at least 3 million CDR3-containing paired-end reads. All of the RNA was converted into first-strand cDNA using the Mint cDNA synthesis kit, with a TRBC-specific oligonucleotide serving as the primer. After uracil-DNA glycosylase treatment, a first 18-cycle PCR used universal primers M1SS and BC2_uni_R on all cDNA. In the original analysis: Each sample was normalized by randomly selecting 1 million high-quality reads, each carrying a distinct molecular identifier. Instead of being binned into consensus sequences, reads with shared molecular identifiers were discarded. CDR3 identification, clonotype clustering and error correction used MiTCR with a Q25 quality threshold and the strictest error-elimination algorithm. A nonparametric unseen species model with Euler transformation was used to estimate lower-bound total TCR beta diversity. The public reads were quality trimmed at Q25 with fastp and then assembled into clones with MiXCR by TCRdb, keeping productive beta chains. Duplicate CDR3 protein sequences are folded into a single record with the most common DNA and genes. These V and J calls originate from TCRdb's pipeline instead of the authors' own analysis. The sample yields about 840,000 distinct CDR3 sequences; 29% were counted once. The leading ten clones occupy roughly a tenth of the sample.

This same sample was also taken into another study, of T cells of mothers and their children. As noted in the second study: Donors were nine systemically healthy Caucasian individuals: three mothers and their six children. cDNA synthesis consumed the entire amount of extracted RNA, loaded at about 1.5 ug RNA in each 15 ul reaction. In the second PCR, the M1S primer introduced both the sample barcodes and 2-4 random nucleotides. More than 8 million TCR beta CDR3 reads were obtained from each mother, and some 3.2 million reads were obtained from each child. Thymic selection shapes the output of TCR recombination in a similar way in related and unrelated pairs, and inherited differences have a minor effect. Normalized repertoire overlap was always slightly but never significantly higher in related than unrelated mother-child pairs. With a sensitivity of about 100 clones per million clonotypes, no persistent microchimeric T cell clones were detected. In the study, deep NGS was used to compare the TCR beta repertoires of mothers and children, and features distinguishing related mother-child pairs from unrelated individuals were sought. Mothers averaged about 37 +/- 4 years of age and children averaged around 10 +/- 4 years. After adapters were ligated using NEBNext reagents, the libraries underwent 100+100 nt paired-end sequencing on an Illumina HiSeq 2000. Mother and child libraries were prepared a month apart and sequenced in separate runs to prevent cross-contamination. For each donor, between about 500,000 and 2,200,000 distinct TCR beta clonotypes were identified. Naive TCR beta clonotypes were estimated from low-frequency clonotypes matched to each donor's FACS-determined naive share, without sorting.

This receptor was taken from a woman in her thirties or forties in good health. The receptor chain draws on TRBV7-2 and TRBJ2-1, and perhaps TRBD1 as D gene, on 5 matching bases. Sequencing was performed on blood. The CDR3 region reads CASSLLQGANEQFF. The DNA reads TGTGCCAGCAGCTTATTGCAGGGTGCCAATGAGCAGTTCTTC. Beyond the CDR3, the reference TRBV7-2 and TRBJ2-1 genes provide the residues; the full variable domain reads: GAGVSQSPSNKVTEKGKDVELRCDPISGHTALYWYRQSLGQGLEFLIYFQGNSAPDKSGLPSDRFSAERTGGSVSTLTIQRTQQEDSAVYLCASSLLQGANEQFFGPGTRLTVL.